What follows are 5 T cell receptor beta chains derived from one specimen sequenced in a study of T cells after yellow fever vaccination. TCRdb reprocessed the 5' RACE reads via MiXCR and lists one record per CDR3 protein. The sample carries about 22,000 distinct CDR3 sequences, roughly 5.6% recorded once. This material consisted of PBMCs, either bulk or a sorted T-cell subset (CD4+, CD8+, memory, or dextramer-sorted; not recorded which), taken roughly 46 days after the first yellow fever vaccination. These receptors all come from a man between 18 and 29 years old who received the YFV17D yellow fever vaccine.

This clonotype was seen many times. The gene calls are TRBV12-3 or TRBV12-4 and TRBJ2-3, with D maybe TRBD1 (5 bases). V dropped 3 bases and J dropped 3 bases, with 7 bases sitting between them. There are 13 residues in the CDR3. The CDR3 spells CASSLTETDTQYF. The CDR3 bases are TGTGCCAGCAGTTTGACAGAGACAGATACGCAGTATTTT.

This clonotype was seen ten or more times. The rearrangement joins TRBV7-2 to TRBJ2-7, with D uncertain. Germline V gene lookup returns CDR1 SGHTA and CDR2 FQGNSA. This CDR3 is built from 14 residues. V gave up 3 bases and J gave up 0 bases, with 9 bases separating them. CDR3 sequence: CASSFHFLSYEQYV. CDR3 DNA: TGTGCCAGCAGCTTCCACTTCCTCTCCTACGAGCAGTACGTC.

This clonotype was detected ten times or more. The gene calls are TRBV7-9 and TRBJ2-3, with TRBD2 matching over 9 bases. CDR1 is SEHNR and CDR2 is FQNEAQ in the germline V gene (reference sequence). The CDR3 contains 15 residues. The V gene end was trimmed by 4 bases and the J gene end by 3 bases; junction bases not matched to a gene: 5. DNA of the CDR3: TGTGCCAGCAGCTCGTTAGCGGGGGTAACAGATACGCAGTATTTT. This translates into CASSSLAGVTDTQYF. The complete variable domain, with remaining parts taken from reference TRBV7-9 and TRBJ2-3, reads DTGVSQNPRHKITKRGQNVTFRCDPISEHNRLYWYRQTLGQGPEFLTYFQNEAQLEKSRLLSDRFSAERPKGSFSTLEIQRTEQGDSAMYLCASSSLAGVTDTQYFGPGTRLTVL.

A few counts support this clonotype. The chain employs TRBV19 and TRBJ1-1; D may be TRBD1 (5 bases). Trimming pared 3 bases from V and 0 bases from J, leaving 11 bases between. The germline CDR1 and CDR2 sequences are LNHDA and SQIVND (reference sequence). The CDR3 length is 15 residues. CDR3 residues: CASSIGGTVNTEAFF. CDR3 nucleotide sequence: TGTGCCAGTAGTATCGGGGGAACAGTGAACACTGAAGCTTTCTTT.

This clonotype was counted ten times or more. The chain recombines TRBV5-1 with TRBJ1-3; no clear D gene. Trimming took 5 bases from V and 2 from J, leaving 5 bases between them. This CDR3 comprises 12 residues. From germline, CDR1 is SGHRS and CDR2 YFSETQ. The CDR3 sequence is CASSGTGNTIYF. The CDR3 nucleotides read TGCGCCAGCAGTGGCACTGGAAACACCATATATTTT.